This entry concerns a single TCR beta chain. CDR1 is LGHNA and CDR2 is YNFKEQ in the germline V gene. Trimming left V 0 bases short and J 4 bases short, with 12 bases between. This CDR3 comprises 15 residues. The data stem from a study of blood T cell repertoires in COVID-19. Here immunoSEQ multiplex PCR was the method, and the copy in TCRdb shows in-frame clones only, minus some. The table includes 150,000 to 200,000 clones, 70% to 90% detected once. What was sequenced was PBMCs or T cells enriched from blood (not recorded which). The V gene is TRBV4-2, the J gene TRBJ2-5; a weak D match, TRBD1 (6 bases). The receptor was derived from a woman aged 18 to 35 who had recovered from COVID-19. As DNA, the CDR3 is TGTGCCAGCAGCCAAGACCCAGGGGTGGGAGAGACCCAGTACTTC. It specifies CASSQDPGVGETQYF.